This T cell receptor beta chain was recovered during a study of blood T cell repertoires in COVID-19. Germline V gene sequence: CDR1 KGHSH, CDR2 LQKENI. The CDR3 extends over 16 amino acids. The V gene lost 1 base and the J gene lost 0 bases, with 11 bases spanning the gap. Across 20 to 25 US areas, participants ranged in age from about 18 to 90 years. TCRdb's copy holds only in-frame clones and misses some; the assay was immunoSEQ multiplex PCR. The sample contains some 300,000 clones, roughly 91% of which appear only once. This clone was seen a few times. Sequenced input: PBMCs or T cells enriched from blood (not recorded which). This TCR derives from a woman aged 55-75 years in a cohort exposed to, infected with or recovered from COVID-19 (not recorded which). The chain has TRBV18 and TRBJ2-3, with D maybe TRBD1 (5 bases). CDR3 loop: CASSPQGIASTDTQYF. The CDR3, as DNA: TGTGCCAGCTCACCACAGGGGATAGCTAGCACAGATACGCAGTATTTT.